Listed below are T cell receptor beta chains from one sample, sequenced in a study of blood T cell repertoires in COVID-19. Generated by immunoSEQ multiplex PCR, the TCRdb table keeps only in-frame clones and is missing some. The sample carries under 350,000 clones, around nine tenths recorded once. Source material: peripheral blood. Receptor source: a woman in her twenties or thirties with COVID-19, enrolled during active disease. The CDR3 runs from the conserved cysteine through the conserved F or W. Expanded clones are given a class, and other clones once, few, many or no size at all.

V gene	clone size	J gene	CDR3 protein
TRBV28	-	TRBJ2-5	CASSPLAGAVETQYF
TRBV5-1	-	TRBJ2-3	CASSLVAGDTDTQYF
TRBV2	-	TRBJ1-5	CASSELGGRNQPQHF
TRBV6-5	-	TRBJ2-5	CASSFQGGAETQYF
TRBV15	-	TRBJ2-5	CATSRRASGSRETQYF
TRBV7-9	-	TRBJ2-3	CASSFPTRTDTQYF
TRBV2	-	TRBJ1-3	CASSETGFSGNTIYF
TRBV6-5	-	TRBJ2-3	CASSYSKETDTQYF
TRBV5-1	-	TRBJ2-1	CASSHGQGGYNEQFF
TRBV28	once	TRBJ1-1	CASRDVQGGKGNTEAFF